This TCR beta chain is drawn from a study of T cells in Graves' hyperthyroidism and ophthalmopathy. Looking at the study overall: Initial diagnosis, before any treatment, was when peripheral blood was collected.

Points from the study as a whole: Through a model of 13 V-J features, ophthalmopathy was separated from stable hyperthyroidism.

This clonotype was observed many times. Its cognate antigen is unknown. The CDR3 is made up of 15 amino acids. V shed 0 bases, J shed 5 bases, and the junction held 6 bases outside the gene matches. Germline CDR1 is MNHNS and CDR2 is SASEGT. When ophthalmopathy did not progress within 18 months, Graves' hyperthyroidism was considered stable. Exclusions: uncontrolled infection, other autoimmune disease, pregnancy, lactation. Authors of the study amplified TCR beta CDR3 regions from RNA transcripts. An initial round of RT-PCR targeting the TCR CDR3 relied on the HTBI primer set. From the multiplex PCR reads, TCRdb called clonotypes with MiXCR, one entry per CDR3 protein. The sample lists about 560,000 distinct CDR3 sequences, roughly 17% occurring once.

Material: blood. The chain is built from TRBV6-1 and TRBJ2-5; 7 bases align to TRBD2. The TCR originated in a woman aged 18-29 years with Graves' hyperthyroidism. The chain's CDR3 is CASSEAPGGRETQYF. The CDR3 DNA is TGTGCCAGCAGTGAAGCGCCGGGAGGAAGGGAGACCCAGTACTTC.